These T cell receptor beta chains were read from a single sample in a study of blood T cell repertoires in COVID-19. Libraries were prepared by immunoSEQ multiplex PCR; TCRdb keeps only in-frame clonotypes and omits some of them. Here the sample spans fewer than 250,000 clones, about four fifths being singletons. Sequencing was done on a sample of PBMCs or T cells enriched from blood (not recorded which). These receptors were obtained from a woman aged 40 to 49 who had recovered from COVID-19. The CDR3 runs from the conserved cysteine through the conserved F or W. D genes are given only for firm matches. For some rows the clone size is stated as once, few or many, or as a class when expanded; others skip it.

j_call: TRBJ2-1; d_call: .; v_call: TRBV27; clone_size: .; cdr3_nt: TGTGCCAGCAGTCGGGTCAGCGGGCGCCCAGATTCCTCCGGGCAGTTCTTC; cdr3_aa: CASSRVSGRPDSSGQFF
j_call: TRBJ2-2; d_call: .; v_call: TRBV6-5; clone_size: .; cdr3_nt: TGTGCCAGCAGTTACAGCCAGGGGAACACCGGGGAGCTGTTTTTT; cdr3_aa: CASSYSQGNTGELFF
j_call: TRBJ1-1; d_call: .; v_call: TRBV7-2; clone_size: .; cdr3_nt: TGTGCCAGCAGCTTAGGCAGGAACACTGAAGCTTTCTTT; cdr3_aa: CASSLGRNTEAFF
j_call: TRBJ2-3; d_call: TRBD1; v_call: TRBV28; clone_size: .; cdr3_nt: TGTGCCAGCAGTCCCGACAGGGGGCGAAGGACAGATACGCAGTATTTT; cdr3_aa: CASSPDRGRRTDTQYF
j_call: TRBJ2-3; d_call: .; v_call: TRBV7-6; clone_size: .; cdr3_nt: TGTGCCAGCAGCCGTGCCCACGGGGGTGCGGATACGCAGTATTTT; cdr3_aa: CASSRAHGGADTQYF
j_call: TRBJ2-7; d_call: .; v_call: TRBV4-1; clone_size: .; cdr3_nt: TGCGCCAGCAGACTTCATAGCGGTAGCTCCTACGAGCAGTACTTC; cdr3_aa: CASRLHSGSSYEQYF
j_call: TRBJ2-7; d_call: TRBD1; v_call: TRBV5-1; clone_size: few; cdr3_nt: TGCGCCAGCAGCCCCCCGGACAGGGTGGCCTACGAGCAGTACTTC; cdr3_aa: CASSPPDRVAYEQYF
j_call: TRBJ2-7; d_call: .; v_call: TRBV9; clone_size: .; cdr3_nt: TGTGCCAGCAGCTTAAGCTCCTACGGGCAGTACTTC; cdr3_aa: CASSLSSYGQYF
j_call: TRBJ2-3; d_call: .; v_call: TRBV19; clone_size: .; cdr3_nt: TGTGCCAGTAGTATGTCAGCAGATACGCAGTATTTT; cdr3_aa: CASSMSADTQYF
j_call: TRBJ2-3; d_call: .; v_call: TRBV19; clone_size: .; cdr3_nt: TGTGCCAGTAGAAACCGGGGGAGCACAGATACGCAGTATTTT; cdr3_aa: CASRNRGSTDTQYF
j_call: TRBJ2-2; d_call: TRBD1; v_call: TRBV9; clone_size: .; cdr3_nt: TGTGCCAGCAGGACAGGGGGATTGAACACCGGGGAGCTGTTTTTT; cdr3_aa: CASRTGGLNTGELFF
j_call: TRBJ1-2; d_call: TRBD1; v_call: TRBV7-9; clone_size: .; cdr3_nt: TGTGCCAGCAGTACAGGACAGGGGGGTAATGGCTACACCTTC; cdr3_aa: CASSTGQGGNGYTF
j_call: TRBJ1-1; d_call: .; v_call: TRBV4-2; clone_size: .; cdr3_nt: TGTGCCAGCAGCCAAGACAGGGTTGATGAAGCTTTCTTT; cdr3_aa: CASSQDRVDEAFF
j_call: TRBJ1-4; d_call: .; v_call: TRBV2; clone_size: .; cdr3_nt: TGTGCCAGCGCCTCAGGGGAGGGTGAAAAACTGTTTTTT; cdr3_aa: CASASGEGEKLFF
j_call: TRBJ2-1; d_call: TRBD2; v_call: TRBV10-2; clone_size: .; cdr3_nt: TGCGCCAGCAGTCGGACTAGCGGGACCCACAATGAGCAGTTCTTC; cdr3_aa: CASSRTSGTHNEQFF
j_call: TRBJ2-5; d_call: .; v_call: TRBV5-1; clone_size: few; cdr3_nt: TGCGCCAGCAGCTTAGGGGCCGAGGAGACCCAGTACTTC; cdr3_aa: CASSLGAEETQYF